A selection of T cell receptor beta chains follows, all from one sample in a study of T cells after posttransplantation cyclophosphamide. Method: immunoSEQ multiplex PCR; TCRdb's copy keeps in-frame clones and lacks some. Listed for the sample are a few thousand clones, none seen a single time. The sequencing used PBMCs, collected after an allogeneic stem cell transplant with post-transplant cyclophosphamide. Receptor source: a female patient aged 60 or older who received an allogeneic stem cell transplant from an unrelated donor, was CMV-positive, and had acute GVHD only. Some T cells may have originated in the graft donor. Each CDR3 is given with its conserved first and last residue. D genes are given only for firm matches. Clone size is shown for a subset of rows, as once, few, many or a class of expanded clone.

V gene,clone size,CDR3 length,J gene,D gene,CDR3 protein,CDR3 DNA
TRBV7-9,many,14,TRBJ2-1,NA,CASSLFGSRSEQFF,TGTGCCAGCAGCTTATTTGGCTCGCGGTCTGAGCAGTTCTTC
TRBV2,few,15,TRBJ2-2,TRBD2,CASRGSGLHTGELFF,TGTGCCAGCAGGGGTAGCGGGCTCCACACCGGGGAGCTGTTTTTT
TRBV2,many,13,TRBJ1-5,NA,CASTPRVAQPQHF,TGTGCCAGCACCCCCCGGGTCGCTCAGCCCCAGCATTTT
TRBV6-5,many,14,TRBJ2-3,TRBD1,CASSYRGWTDTQYF,TGTGCCAGCAGCTACAGGGGATGGACAGATACGCAGTATTTT
TRBV29-1,many,15,TRBJ1-3,NA,CSVEDAGFMRNTIYF,TGCAGCGTTGAAGATGCCGGGTTCATGAGAAACACCATATATTTT
TRBV29-1,many,13,TRBJ2-7,TRBD1,CSVTGQGPYEQYF,TGCAGCGTAACGGGACAGGGGCCCTACGAGCAGTACTTC
TRBV6-2/TRBV6-3,medium-sized,13,TRBJ2-7,NA,CASRADSSYEQYF,TGTGCCAGCAGGGCGGACAGTTCCTACGAGCAGTACTTC
TRBV10-1,many,17,TRBJ1-5,NA,CASSKSGNWLLGQPQHF,TGCGCCAGCAGTAAATCGGGGAATTGGCTATTAGGTCAGCCCCAGCATTTT
TRBV10-3,many,14,TRBJ1-2,NA,CAITPGGDNYGYTF,TGTGCCATCACCCCCGGGGGGGATAACTATGGCTACACCTTC
TRBV7-9,many,14,TRBJ1-1,NA,CASSLRQIDTEAFF,TGTGCCAGCAGCTTAAGACAGATTGACACTGAAGCTTTCTTT
TRBV11-3,many,13,TRBJ2-5,NA,CASSFRQEETQYF,TGTGCCAGCAGCTTTCGACAGGAAGAGACCCAGTACTTC
TRBV7-2,many,15,TRBJ2-3,TRBD2,CASSSQAGGPDTQYF,TGTGCCAGCAGCTCACAAGCGGGAGGACCAGATACGCAGTATTTT
TRBV12-3/TRBV12-4,many,13,TRBJ2-7,TRBD1,CASSFRDSGPEYF,TGTGCCAGCAGTTTTCGGGACAGCGGTCCGGAGTACTTC
TRBV7-8,many,12,TRBJ2-3,TRBD2,CASRPGGNTQYF,TGTGCCAGTCGACCCGGGGGGAACACGCAGTATTTT
TRBV10-3,medium-sized,12,TRBJ2-1,NA,CAGGATYNEQFF,TGTGCCGGAGGGGCTACCTACAATGAGCAGTTCTTC
TRBV7-9,many,14,TRBJ2-7,TRBD1,CASSSPGQGYEQYF,TGTGCCAGCAGCTCTCCGGGACAGGGTTACGAGCAGTACTTC
TRBV7-2,NA,12,TRBJ2-1,NA,CASSLQRAEQFF,TGTGCCAGCAGCCTGCAGCGGGCTGAGCAGTTCTTC
TRBV29-1,NA,13,TRBJ2-3,NA,CSVEGGSSGIQYF,TGCAGCGTTGAAGGGGGCTCGTCAGGGATACAGTATTTT
TRBV4-2,many,15,TRBJ1-2,NA,CASSQAGQINYGYTF,TGTGCCAGCAGCCAAGCGGGACAAATCAACTATGGCTACACCTTC
TRBV6-5,medium-sized,14,TRBJ1-4,NA,CASRPGTRGEKLFF,TGTGCCAGCAGGCCCGGGACACGGGGTGAAAAACTGTTTTTT
TRBV6-5,NA,15,TRBJ2-5,NA,CASSYGLPFGETQYF,TGTGCCAGCAGTTACGGACTGCCGTTCGGGGAGACCCAGTACTTC
TRBV5-6,many,16,TRBJ1-1,NA,CASSFRLGVGGTEAFF,TGTGCCAGCAGCTTCCGTTTAGGGGTAGGGGGCACTGAAGCTTTCTTT
TRBV24-1,many,18,TRBJ2-1,NA,CATSDSRIGQGAYNEQFF,TGTGCCACCAGTGATTCACGAATCGGGCAGGGTGCCTACAATGAGCAGTTCTTC
TRBV28,many,13,TRBJ1-2,NA,CASTWGGGYGYTF,TGTGCCAGCACCTGGGGCGGAGGCTATGGCTACACCTTC